The rows below give T cell receptor beta chains drawn from one sample of a study of blood T cell repertoires in COVID-19. Sequencing was performed with immunoSEQ multiplex PCR; in TCRdb, only in-frame clones are kept and a portion is missing. The sample holds approximately 300,000 clones; over 75% are singletons and the top ten take 1%. The specimen sequenced was peripheral blood. The origin of the receptors is a man in his fifties with active or convalescent COVID-19. CDR3s include the opening cysteine and the closing phenylalanine or tryptophan. Each record gives: clone size, V gene, D gene, J gene, CDR3 protein, CDR3 DNA. A D gene is named only where the DNA matches it firmly. Clone size is not always given. Where it is, it says once, few, many or a class for expanded clones.

abundance: .
v_gene: TRBV28
d_gene: TRBD1
j_gene: TRBJ2-6
CDR3aa: CASSPRQGFLSGANVLTF
CDR3nt: TGTGCCAGCAGTCCTCGACAGGGGTTCCTTTCTGGGGCCAACGTCCTGACTTTC

abundance: once
v_gene: TRBV18
d_gene: .
j_gene: TRBJ2-5
CDR3aa: CASSTGMETQYF
CDR3nt: TGTGCCAGCTCTACAGGGATGGAGACCCAGTACTTC

abundance: .
v_gene: TRBV27
d_gene: TRBD1
j_gene: TRBJ1-1
CDR3aa: CASSGTGVTSNTEAFF
CDR3nt: TGTGCCAGCAGTGGGACAGGGGTCACATCGAACACTGAAGCTTTCTTT

abundance: .
v_gene: TRBV28
d_gene: .
j_gene: TRBJ2-5
CDR3aa: CASSVPGETQETQYF
CDR3nt: TGTGCCAGCAGCGTACCCGGGGAAACCCAAGAGACCCAGTACTTC

abundance: .
v_gene: TRBV3-1/TRBV3-2
d_gene: .
j_gene: TRBJ2-7
CDR3aa: CASSPLHGGQYF
CDR3nt: TGTGCCAGCAGCCCGCTGCATGGAGGGCAGTACTTC

abundance: .
v_gene: TRBV28
d_gene: .
j_gene: TRBJ1-2
CDR3aa: CASSSTQGGGNYGYTF
CDR3nt: TGTGCCAGCAGTTCCACACAGGGAGGGGGGAACTATGGCTACACCTTC

abundance: .
v_gene: TRBV9
d_gene: .
j_gene: TRBJ2-1
CDR3aa: CASSAHGGALSSYNEQFF
CDR3nt: TGTGCCAGCAGCGCCCACGGGGGAGCCCTGAGCTCCTACAATGAGCAGTTCTTC

abundance: .
v_gene: TRBV5-5
d_gene: TRBD1
j_gene: TRBJ1-1
CDR3aa: CASSVGQGLSNTEAFF
CDR3nt: TGTGCCAGCAGCGTGGGACAGGGCCTTTCTAACACTGAAGCTTTCTTT

abundance: once
v_gene: TRBV30
d_gene: .
j_gene: TRBJ2-7
CDR3aa: CACHRQGRGIEQYF
CDR3nt: TGTGCCTGTCATCGCCAGGGGAGGGGAATCGAGCAGTACTTC

abundance: .
v_gene: TRBV15
d_gene: .
j_gene: TRBJ1-6
CDR3aa: CATSTEVYNSPLHF
CDR3nt: TGTGCCACCAGCACCGAGGTATATAATTCACCCCTCCACTTT

abundance: .
v_gene: TRBV7-3
d_gene: TRBD1
j_gene: TRBJ1-2
CDR3aa: CASSPRPGTGDNYGYTF
CDR3nt: TGTGCCAGCAGCCCCCGCCCCGGGACAGGCGATAACTATGGCTACACCTTC

abundance: .
v_gene: TRBV2
d_gene: TRBD1
j_gene: TRBJ2-5
CDR3aa: CASSWDSQETQYF
CDR3nt: TGTGCCAGCAGCTGGGACAGCCAAGAGACCCAGTACTTC

abundance: once
v_gene: TRBV7-3
d_gene: .
j_gene: TRBJ2-5
CDR3aa: CASSFQGNQETQYF
CDR3nt: TGTGCCAGCAGCTTCCAGGGAAACCAAGAGACCCAGTACTTC

abundance: .
v_gene: TRBV11-3
d_gene: TRBD1
j_gene: TRBJ2-4
CDR3aa: CASSFGQVPLLAKNIQYF
CDR3nt: TGTGCCAGCAGCTTTGGACAGGTACCCTTACTAGCCAAAAACATTCAGTACTTC

abundance: .
v_gene: TRBV28
d_gene: TRBD1
j_gene: TRBJ1-6
CDR3aa: CASSSPPGQGAISPLHF
CDR3nt: TGTGCCAGCAGTTCCCCGCCGGGACAGGGGGCAATTTCACCCCTCCACTTT

abundance: .
v_gene: TRBV10-2
d_gene: TRBD1
j_gene: TRBJ1-2
CDR3aa: CASRGTGQNYGYTF
CDR3nt: TGCGCCAGCAGAGGGACAGGGCAGAACTATGGCTACACCTTC

abundance: once
v_gene: TRBV7-9
d_gene: TRBD1
j_gene: TRBJ1-4
CDR3aa: CASSKTGTGNEKLFF
CDR3nt: TGTGCCAGCAGCAAAACCGGGACAGGGAATGAAAAACTGTTTTTT

abundance: .
v_gene: TRBV2
d_gene: .
j_gene: TRBJ1-1
CDR3aa: CASSVQQVTEAFF
CDR3nt: TGTGCCAGCAGTGTACAGCAGGTCACTGAAGCTTTCTTT

abundance: .
v_gene: TRBV9
d_gene: .
j_gene: TRBJ2-3
CDR3aa: CASSVGRGDTQYF
CDR3nt: TGTGCCAGCAGCGTAGGCCGGGGGGATACGCAGTATTTT

abundance: .
v_gene: TRBV12-3/TRBV12-4
d_gene: .
j_gene: TRBJ2-7
CDR3aa: CASSLYRENEQYF
CDR3nt: TGTGCCAGCAGTTTATACAGGGAAAACGAGCAGTACTTC